These 2 T cell receptor beta chains originate from one sample sequenced in a study of T cell clonality in common variable immunodeficiency. Profiling relied on immunoSEQ multiplex PCR, and the TCRdb table lists in-frame clones only, not all of them. The specimen has some 43,000 clones, none found just once. The sample taken for sequencing was peripheral blood mononuclear cells. The receptors were sampled from a person aged 18 to 75 in good health.

This clone has at least ten counts. The read ends 3 residues early relative to the CDR3; the germline J gene fills the gap. The rearrangement joins TRBV7-6 to TRBJ2-5; 12 nucleotides align to TRBD1. Per the germline V gene, CDR1 is SGHVS and CDR2 is FNYEAQ. The V segment lost 1 base and the J segment 4 bases; nucleotides outside the gene matches: 4. CDR3 length: 16 residues. Incomplete CDR3 DNA: TGTGCCAGCAGCTTAGGGGGACAGGGGGCCGGAGAGACC. Translated: CASSLGGQGAGET. In full, the CDR3 is CASSLGGQGAGETQYF.

This clone came up many times. The read ends 3 residues shy of where the CDR3 ends; the end is completed using the germline J gene. This sequence joins TRBV19 and TRBJ2-7, with D possibly being TRBD1 (6 bases). Germline lookup yields CDR1 LNHDA and CDR2 SQIVND (reference sequence). Trimming took 4 bases from V and 5 from J, leaving 12 bases between them. The CDR3 sequence is 13 residues long. The sequenced part of the CDR3 DNA is TGTGCCAGTAGTAATGCCAGGGGCCACGAG. Encoded protein: CASSNARGHE. The full CDR3 is CASSNARGHEQYF.